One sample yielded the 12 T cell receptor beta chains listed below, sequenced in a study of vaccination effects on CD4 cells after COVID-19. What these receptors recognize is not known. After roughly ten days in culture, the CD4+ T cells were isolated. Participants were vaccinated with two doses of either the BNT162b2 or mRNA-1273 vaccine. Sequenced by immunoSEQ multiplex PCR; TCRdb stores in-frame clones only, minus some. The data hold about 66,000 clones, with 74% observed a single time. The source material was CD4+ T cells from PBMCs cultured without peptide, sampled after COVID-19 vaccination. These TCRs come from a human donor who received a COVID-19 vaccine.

The CDR3 nucleotides read TGCGCCAGCAGCTCGGACAGGGCCCATGAAAAACTGTTTTTT. It specifies CASSSDRAHEKLFF. The V gene is TRBV5-1, the J gene TRBJ1-4, with 8 positions matching TRBD1. Germline lookup yields CDR1 SGHRS and CDR2 YFSETQ. The CDR3 consists of 14 residues. The V and J ends lost 3 bases and 6 bases, in that order; junction bases with no gene match: 4.

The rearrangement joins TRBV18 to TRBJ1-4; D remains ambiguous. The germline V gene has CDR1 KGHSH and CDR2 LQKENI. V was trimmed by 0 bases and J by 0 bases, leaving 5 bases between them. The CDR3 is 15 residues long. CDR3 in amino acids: CASSPPRATNEKLFF. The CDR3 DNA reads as TGTGCCAGCTCACCACCTCGGGCAACTAATGAAAAACTGTTTTTT.

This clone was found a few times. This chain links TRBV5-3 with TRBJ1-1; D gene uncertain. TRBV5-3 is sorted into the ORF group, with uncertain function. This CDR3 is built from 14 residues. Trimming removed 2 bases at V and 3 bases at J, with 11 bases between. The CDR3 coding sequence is TGTGCCAGAAGCTTAACGGGGTGCGACACTGAAGCTTTCTTT. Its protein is CARSLTGCDTEAFF.

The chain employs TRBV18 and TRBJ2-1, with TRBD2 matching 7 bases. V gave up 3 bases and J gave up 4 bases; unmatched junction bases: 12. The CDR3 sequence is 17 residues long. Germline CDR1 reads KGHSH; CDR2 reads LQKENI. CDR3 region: CASSPLPPQRGYNEQFF. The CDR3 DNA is TGTGCCAGCTCACCTCTTCCGCCCCAGCGGGGATACAATGAGCAGTTCTTC.

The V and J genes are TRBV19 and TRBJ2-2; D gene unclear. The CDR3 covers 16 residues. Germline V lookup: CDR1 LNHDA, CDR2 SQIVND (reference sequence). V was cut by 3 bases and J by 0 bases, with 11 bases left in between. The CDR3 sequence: CASSITGRPNTGELFF. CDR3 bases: TGTGCCAGTAGTATTACGGGCAGACCGAACACCGGGGAGCTGTTTTTT.

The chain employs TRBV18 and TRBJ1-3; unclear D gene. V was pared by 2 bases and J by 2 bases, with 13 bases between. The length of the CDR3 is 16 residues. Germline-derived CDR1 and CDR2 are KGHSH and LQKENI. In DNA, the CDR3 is TGTGCCAGCTCACCAAGTGGCGTCAGTACTGGAAACACCATATATTTT. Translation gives CASSPSGVSTGNTIYF.

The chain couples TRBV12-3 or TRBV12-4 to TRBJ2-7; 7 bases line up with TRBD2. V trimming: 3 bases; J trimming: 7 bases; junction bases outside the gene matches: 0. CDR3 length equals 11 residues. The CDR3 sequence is CASSFGGEQYV. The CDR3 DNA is TGTGCCAGCAGTTTCGGGGGGGAGCAGTACGTC.

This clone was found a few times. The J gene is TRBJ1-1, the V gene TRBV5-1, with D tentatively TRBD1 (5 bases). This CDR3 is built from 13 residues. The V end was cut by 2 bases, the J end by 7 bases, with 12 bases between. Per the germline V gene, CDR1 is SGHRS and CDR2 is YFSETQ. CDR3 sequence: CASSFGGPGEAFF. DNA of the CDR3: TGCGCCAGCAGCTTTGGGGGACCCGGTGAAGCTTTCTTT.

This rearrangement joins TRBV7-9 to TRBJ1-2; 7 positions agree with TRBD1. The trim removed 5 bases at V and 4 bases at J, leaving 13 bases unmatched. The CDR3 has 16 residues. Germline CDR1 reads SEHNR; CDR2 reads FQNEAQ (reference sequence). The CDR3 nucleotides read TGTGCCAGCAGCCCAAGGGGAAGGGGGCCTCTCTATGGCTACACCTTC. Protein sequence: CASSPRGRGPLYGYTF.

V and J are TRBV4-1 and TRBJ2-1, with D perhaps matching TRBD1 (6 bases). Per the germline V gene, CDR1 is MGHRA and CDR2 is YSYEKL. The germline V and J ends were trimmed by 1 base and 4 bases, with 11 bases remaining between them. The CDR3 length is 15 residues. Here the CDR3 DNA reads TGCGCCAGCAGCCAAGGGACAGACAGGTACAATGAGCAGTTCTTC. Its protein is CASSQGTDRYNEQFF.

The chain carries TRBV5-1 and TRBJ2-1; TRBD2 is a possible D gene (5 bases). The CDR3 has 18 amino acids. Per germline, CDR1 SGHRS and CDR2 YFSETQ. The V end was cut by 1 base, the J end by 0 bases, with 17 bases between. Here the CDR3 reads CASSLRGIAISSYNEQFF. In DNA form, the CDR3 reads TGCGCCAGCAGCTTGCGAGGGATCGCCATTAGCTCCTACAATGAGCAGTTCTTC.

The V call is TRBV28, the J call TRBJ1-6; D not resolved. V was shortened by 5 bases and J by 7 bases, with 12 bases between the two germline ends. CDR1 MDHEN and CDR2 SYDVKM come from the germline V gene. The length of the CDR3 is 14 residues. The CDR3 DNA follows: TGTGCCAGCAGTCCTCGGTGGGGAAATTCACCCCTCCACTTT. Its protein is CASSPRWGNSPLHF. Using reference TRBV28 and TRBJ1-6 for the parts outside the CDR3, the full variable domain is DVKVTQSSRYLVKRTGEKVFLECVQDMDHENMFWYRQDPGLGLRLIYFSYDVKMKEKGDIPEGYSVSREKKERFSLILESASTNQTSMYLCASSPRWGNSPLHFGNGTRLTVT.